Listed below are T cell receptor beta chains from one sample, sequenced in a study of T cell changes during pregnancy in multiple sclerosis. TCRdb keeps only in-frame clones here, not all; method: immunoSEQ multiplex PCR. The data contain about 42,000 clones, approximately 96% of them singletons. Sequences were derived from peripheral blood, sampled in the second trimester of pregnancy. The source of these receptors is a female donor with multiple sclerosis, enrolled in a pregnancy study. Both conserved end residues are part of each CDR3. Fields, in order: D gene, J gene, clone size, CDR3 length, V gene, CDR3 DNA, CDR3 protein. A D gene is named only where the DNA matches it firmly. The listing skips clone size in some rows; elsewhere it reads once, few, many or a size class.

D gene: TRBD1; J gene: TRBJ2-7; clone size: once; CDR3 length: 15; V gene: TRBV6-5; CDR3 DNA: TGTGCCAGCAGACCCCGCCGGGACAGGGTCTACGAGCAGTACTTC; CDR3 protein: CASRPRRDRVYEQYF
D gene: TRBD2; J gene: TRBJ2-3; clone size: .; CDR3 length: 17; V gene: TRBV28; CDR3 DNA: TGTGCCAGCAGTTCCTGGGGGGGTGCGGACTTCACAGATACGCAGTATTTT; CDR3 protein: CASSSWGGADFTDTQYF
D gene: .; J gene: TRBJ2-7; clone size: .; CDR3 length: 15; V gene: TRBV11-2; CDR3 DNA: TGTGCCAGCAGCTTAGTTGCGGGGCTTCAATACGAGCAGTACTTC; CDR3 protein: CASSLVAGLQYEQYF
D gene: TRBD1; J gene: TRBJ2-2; clone size: .; CDR3 length: 14; V gene: TRBV10-3; CDR3 DNA: TGTGCCATCAGCAGGGGACAGGACACCGGGGAGCTGTTTTTT; CDR3 protein: CAISRGQDTGELFF
D gene: TRBD2; J gene: TRBJ2-3; clone size: .; CDR3 length: 14; V gene: TRBV7-9; CDR3 DNA: TGTGCCAGCAGCGCTAGCGGCACCTGGTTTACGCAGTATTTT; CDR3 protein: CASSASGTWFTQYF
D gene: .; J gene: TRBJ2-6; clone size: .; CDR3 length: 15; V gene: TRBV6-1; CDR3 DNA: TGTGCCAGCAGCCCAACAGGGTCCGGGGCCAACGTCCTGACTTTC; CDR3 protein: CASSPTGSGANVLTF
D gene: TRBD2; J gene: TRBJ2-2; clone size: .; CDR3 length: 17; V gene: TRBV19; CDR3 DNA: TGTGCCAGTAGTACGACTAGCGGGAGGGGGGGAACCGGGGAGCTGTTTTTT; CDR3 protein: CASSTTSGRGGTGELFF
D gene: TRBD1; J gene: TRBJ1-1; clone size: .; CDR3 length: 15; V gene: TRBV4-2; CDR3 DNA: TGTGCCAGCAGCCAAGCACGGACAGGGGGCTTGGAAGCTTTCTTT; CDR3 protein: CASSQARTGGLEAFF
D gene: .; J gene: TRBJ1-2; clone size: .; CDR3 length: 14; V gene: TRBV12-5; CDR3 DNA: TGTGCTAGTGGTTTGGTCCCGGGTCCGACCGGCTACACCTTC; CDR3 protein: CASGLVPGPTGYTF
D gene: TRBD1; J gene: TRBJ2-1; clone size: .; CDR3 length: 15; V gene: TRBV6-5; CDR3 DNA: TGTGCCAGCAGTTGCACCGACAGGGGGCGAAATGAGCAGTTCTTC; CDR3 protein: CASSCTDRGRNEQFF
D gene: TRBD1; J gene: TRBJ2-3; clone size: .; CDR3 length: 15; V gene: TRBV10-2; CDR3 DNA: TGCGCCAGCAGTCTCTCTGACAGGGGAACAGATACGCAGTATTTT; CDR3 protein: CASSLSDRGTDTQYF
D gene: .; J gene: TRBJ1-1; clone size: .; CDR3 length: 13; V gene: TRBV7-6; CDR3 DNA: TGTGCCAGCAGCGCACAGGGGAACACTGAAGCTTTCTTT; CDR3 protein: CASSAQGNTEAFF
D gene: TRBD1; J gene: TRBJ2-1; clone size: .; CDR3 length: 17; V gene: TRBV4-2; CDR3 DNA: TGTGCCAGCAGCCCAGCTGATGGGCAGGGGGTTTACAATGAGCAGTTCTTC; CDR3 protein: CASSPADGQGVYNEQFF
D gene: TRBD2; J gene: TRBJ2-3; clone size: .; CDR3 length: 18; V gene: TRBV28; CDR3 DNA: TGTGCCAGCAGTTCTATGGTCGGGACTAGCGGGAGGAGAGATACGCAGTATTTT; CDR3 protein: CASSSMVGTSGRRDTQYF
D gene: .; J gene: TRBJ2-2; clone size: .; CDR3 length: 11; V gene: TRBV7-9; CDR3 DNA: TGTGCCAGCAGCCCCGTCCGGGAGCTGTTTTTT; CDR3 protein: CASSPVRELFF
D gene: .; J gene: TRBJ2-1; clone size: .; CDR3 length: 11; V gene: TRBV25-1; CDR3 DNA: TGTGCCCACGAGGAGCATGGGGAGCAGTTCTTC; CDR3 protein: CAHEEHGEQFF
D gene: .; J gene: TRBJ2-7; clone size: .; CDR3 length: 13; V gene: TRBV27; CDR3 DNA: TGTGCCAGCAGTATTAACCGGGCCTACGAGCAGTACTTC; CDR3 protein: CASSINRAYEQYF
D gene: .; J gene: TRBJ1-4; clone size: .; CDR3 length: 14; V gene: TRBV27; CDR3 DNA: TGTGCCAGCAGGATGACTGCAACTAATGAAAAACTGTTTTTT; CDR3 protein: CASRMTATNEKLFF
D gene: TRBD2; J gene: TRBJ2-2; clone size: .; CDR3 length: 14; V gene: TRBV2; CDR3 DNA: TGTGCCAGCGTAGCGGGGGGAAACACCGGGGAGCTGTTTTTT; CDR3 protein: CASVAGGNTGELFF
D gene: TRBD1; J gene: TRBJ1-5; clone size: .; CDR3 length: 14; V gene: TRBV25-1; CDR3 DNA: TGTGCCAGCAGTGCACAGGGGGCGGATCAGCCCCAGCATTTT; CDR3 protein: CASSAQGADQPQHF
D gene: TRBD1; J gene: TRBJ2-4; clone size: .; CDR3 length: 15; V gene: TRBV6-1; CDR3 DNA: TGTGCCACTACTATCGGGGGACAGGGCCCAAACATTCAGTACTTC; CDR3 protein: CATTIGGQGPNIQYF
D gene: .; J gene: TRBJ1-2; clone size: .; CDR3 length: 15; V gene: TRBV5-8; CDR3 DNA: TGTGCCAGCAGCTTATCCGGTATACAGGGTAGCGGCTACACCTTC; CDR3 protein: CASSLSGIQGSGYTF
D gene: .; J gene: TRBJ1-2; clone size: .; CDR3 length: 15; V gene: TRBV7-2; CDR3 DNA: TGTGCCAGCAGCTCGTTTACAGGGCCCAAGGTCGGCTACACCTTC; CDR3 protein: CASSSFTGPKVGYTF
D gene: .; J gene: TRBJ2-3; clone size: .; CDR3 length: 15; V gene: TRBV5-4; CDR3 DNA: TGTGCCAGCAGCTGGGGGGGACAGGGCACAGATACGCAGTATTTT; CDR3 protein: CASSWGGQGTDTQYF
D gene: TRBD2; J gene: TRBJ2-1; clone size: .; CDR3 length: 13; V gene: TRBV13; CDR3 DNA: TGTGCCAGCAGCTCGGGGACTAACAATGAGCAGTTCTTC; CDR3 protein: CASSSGTNNEQFF
D gene: .; J gene: TRBJ1-1; clone size: medium-sized; CDR3 length: 14; V gene: TRBV16; CDR3 DNA: TGTGCCAGCAGCTCTCGGGGGGAAAACACTGAAGCTTTCTTT; CDR3 protein: CASSSRGENTEAFF
D gene: TRBD1; J gene: TRBJ1-2; clone size: .; CDR3 length: 17; V gene: TRBV7-9; CDR3 DNA: TGTGCCAGCAGCTTAGGGGGGACAGGACTGCTTAACTATGGCTACACCTTC; CDR3 protein: CASSLGGTGLLNYGYTF
D gene: .; J gene: TRBJ2-3; clone size: .; CDR3 length: 14; V gene: TRBV28; CDR3 DNA: TGTGCCAGCAGTTTCCGACAGGACACAGATACGCAGTATTTT; CDR3 protein: CASSFRQDTDTQYF
D gene: .; J gene: TRBJ1-2; clone size: once; CDR3 length: 15; V gene: TRBV7-9; CDR3 DNA: TGTGCCAGCAGCTTAGGCCTTGGGGGGGCCGGTGGCTACACCTTC; CDR3 protein: CASSLGLGGAGGYTF
D gene: .; J gene: TRBJ2-2; clone size: .; CDR3 length: 13; V gene: TRBV27; CDR3 DNA: TGTGCCAGCAGTTTCTGGGCCACCGGGGAGCTGTTTTTT; CDR3 protein: CASSFWATGELFF
D gene: TRBD2; J gene: TRBJ2-3; clone size: .; CDR3 length: 18; V gene: TRBV4-1; CDR3 DNA: TGCGCCAGCAGCCAGGATACCGGGACTAGCGGGAGAACAGATACGCAGTATTTT; CDR3 protein: CASSQDTGTSGRTDTQYF
D gene: TRBD1; J gene: TRBJ2-3; clone size: .; CDR3 length: 15; V gene: TRBV6-6; CDR3 DNA: TGTGCCAGCACATTACAGGGGGCCCGCACAGATACGCAGTATTTT; CDR3 protein: CASTLQGARTDTQYF
D gene: .; J gene: TRBJ1-2; clone size: .; CDR3 length: 13; V gene: TRBV6-5; CDR3 DNA: TGTGCCAGCAGCCCCGGACTCAACTATGGCTACACCTTC; CDR3 protein: CASSPGLNYGYTF
D gene: .; J gene: TRBJ2-1; clone size: .; CDR3 length: 13; V gene: TRBV7-8; CDR3 DNA: TGTGCCAGCAGCTTAGGACGGCTGGAGGAGCAGTTCTTC; CDR3 protein: CASSLGRLEEQFF
D gene: TRBD1; J gene: TRBJ2-7; clone size: .; CDR3 length: 14; V gene: TRBV7-9; CDR3 DNA: TGTGCCAGCAGCTCGTTACAGGGGGCCCCCGAGCAGTACTTC; CDR3 protein: CASSSLQGAPEQYF
D gene: .; J gene: TRBJ2-7; clone size: .; CDR3 length: 13; V gene: TRBV7-6; CDR3 DNA: TGTGCCAGCAGCTTTGAAACTAGCTACGAGCAGTACTTC; CDR3 protein: CASSFETSYEQYF
D gene: .; J gene: TRBJ2-7; clone size: .; CDR3 length: 14; V gene: TRBV7-2; CDR3 DNA: TGTGCCAGCAGCTTAGTCGGGGGGCATAACGAGCAGTACTTC; CDR3 protein: CASSLVGGHNEQYF
D gene: .; J gene: TRBJ1-6; clone size: .; CDR3 length: 9; V gene: TRBV9; CDR3 DNA: TGTGCCAGCACCCCGCCCCTCCACTTT; CDR3 protein: CASTPPLHF
D gene: TRBD1; J gene: TRBJ2-5; clone size: .; CDR3 length: 15; V gene: TRBV18; CDR3 DNA: TGTGCCAGCTCACCTCTCCCAGGGGGTTCGGAGACCCAGTACTTC; CDR3 protein: CASSPLPGGSETQYF
D gene: .; J gene: TRBJ1-1; clone size: once; CDR3 length: 14; V gene: TRBV27; CDR3 DNA: TGTGCCAGCAGTTTACAGGCTAAGAACACTGAAGCTTTCTTT; CDR3 protein: CASSLQAKNTEAFF
D gene: TRBD1; J gene: TRBJ1-1; clone size: .; CDR3 length: 15; V gene: TRBV5-4; CDR3 DNA: TGTGCCAGCAGCCCGGGACAGAACTTGAACACTGAAGCTTTCTTT; CDR3 protein: CASSPGQNLNTEAFF
D gene: TRBD1; J gene: TRBJ2-6; clone size: .; CDR3 length: 16; V gene: TRBV6-5; CDR3 DNA: TGTGCCAGCAGTTACCAGACAGGGCCTGGGGCCAACGTCCTGACTTTC; CDR3 protein: CASSYQTGPGANVLTF
D gene: .; J gene: TRBJ2-7; clone size: .; CDR3 length: 15; V gene: TRBV28; CDR3 DNA: TGTGCCAGCAGTTCAAGGTGGGAGGCGGGCTACGAGCAGTACTTC; CDR3 protein: CASSSRWEAGYEQYF
D gene: .; J gene: TRBJ2-2; clone size: .; CDR3 length: 16; V gene: TRBV9; CDR3 DNA: TGTGCCAGCAGCGTAGGTCAGGGGCTGGACACCGGGGAGCTGTTTTTT; CDR3 protein: CASSVGQGLDTGELFF
D gene: .; J gene: TRBJ1-4; clone size: .; CDR3 length: 14; V gene: TRBV2; CDR3 DNA: TGTGCCAGCATCCAGTACCCCTCGGGTGAAAAACTGTTTTTT; CDR3 protein: CASIQYPSGEKLFF
D gene: TRBD2; J gene: TRBJ2-5; clone size: .; CDR3 length: 14; V gene: TRBV5-5; CDR3 DNA: TGTGCCAGCAGCTTGGTCCCTAGCGGAGAGACCCAGTACTTC; CDR3 protein: CASSLVPSGETQYF
D gene: .; J gene: TRBJ1-1; clone size: .; CDR3 length: 15; V gene: TRBV29-1; CDR3 DNA: TGCAGCGTTAAATCGTTCAGGAAAGAAGGCACTGAAGCTTTCTTT; CDR3 protein: CSVKSFRKEGTEAFF